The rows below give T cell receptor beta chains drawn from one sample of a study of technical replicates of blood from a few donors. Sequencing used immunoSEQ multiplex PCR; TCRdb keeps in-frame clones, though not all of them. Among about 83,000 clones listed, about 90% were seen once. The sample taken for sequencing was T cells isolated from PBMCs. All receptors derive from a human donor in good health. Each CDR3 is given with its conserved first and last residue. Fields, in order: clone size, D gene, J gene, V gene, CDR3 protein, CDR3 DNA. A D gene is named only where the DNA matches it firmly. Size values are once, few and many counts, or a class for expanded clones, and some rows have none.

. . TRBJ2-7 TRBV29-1 CSAGTTGSYEQYF TGCAGCGCCGGGACAACCGGCTCCTACGAGCAGTACTTC
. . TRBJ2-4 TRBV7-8 CASSPRQGLAKNIQYF TGTGCCAGCAGCCCGAGACAGGGACTAGCCAAAAACATTCAGTACTTC
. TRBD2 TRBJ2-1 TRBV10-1 CASSSGGQDNEQFF TGCGCCAGCAGTTCGGGAGGGCAGGACAATGAGCAGTTCTTC
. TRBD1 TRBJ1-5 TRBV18 CASSGGQPQPQHF TGTGCCAGCTCGGGGGGACAGCCACAGCCCCAGCATTTT
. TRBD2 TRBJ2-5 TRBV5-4 CASSAPGTSGGADQETQYF TGTGCCAGCAGCGCCCCCGGGACTAGCGGGGGGGCCGACCAAGAGACCCAGTACTTC
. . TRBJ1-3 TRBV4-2 CASSRGVAAGNTIYF TGTGCCAGCAGCCGGGGGGTGGCGGCCGGAAACACCATATATTTT
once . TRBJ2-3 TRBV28 CASSPQTSTDTQYF TGTGCCAGCAGTCCCCAGACTAGCACAGATACGCAGTATTTT
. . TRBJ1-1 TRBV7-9 CASSRLWEEAFF TGTGCCAGCAGCCGACTCTGGGAGGAAGCTTTCTTT
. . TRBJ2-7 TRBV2 CASTIQGPYEQYF TGTGCCAGCACTATACAGGGCCCCTACGAGCAGTACTTC
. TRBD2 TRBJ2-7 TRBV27 CASGAGRYEQYF TGTGCTAGCGGGGCGGGAAGGTACGAGCAGTACTTC
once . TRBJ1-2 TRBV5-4 CASSLSGAYGYTF TGTGCCAGCAGCTTGAGTGGGGCCTATGGCTACACCTTC
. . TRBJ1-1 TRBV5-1 CASSRGMNTEAFF TGCGCCAGCAGCAGGGGGATGAACACTGAAGCTTTCTTT
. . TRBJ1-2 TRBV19 CASSIDAVGNSGYTF TGTGCCAGTAGTATAGACGCGGTTGGTAATTCTGGCTACACCTTC
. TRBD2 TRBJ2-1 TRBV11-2 CASSLGSSGVGNEQFF TGTGCCAGCAGCTTAGGGTCTAGCGGGGTAGGAAATGAGCAGTTCTTC
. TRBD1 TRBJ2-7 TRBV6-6 CASSDRGRTTYEQYF TGTGCCAGCAGTGACAGGGGGCGAACTACCTACGAGCAGTACTTC
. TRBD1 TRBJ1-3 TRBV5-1 CASSLFARGFGNTIYF TGCGCCAGCAGCTTGTTCGCCAGGGGGTTTGGCAACACCATATATTTT
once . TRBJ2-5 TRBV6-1 CASSERPYLQGETQYF TGTGCCAGCAGTGAACGGCCCTACTTGCAGGGGGAGACCCAGTACTTC
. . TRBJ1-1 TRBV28 CASSSEGFGMNTEAFF TGTGCCAGCAGTTCGGAAGGGTTCGGGATGAACACTGAAGCTTTCTTT
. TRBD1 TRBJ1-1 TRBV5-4 CASSSLTGGWGMNTEAFF TGTGCCAGCAGCTCGTTGACAGGGGGCTGGGGAATGAACACTGAAGCTTTCTTT
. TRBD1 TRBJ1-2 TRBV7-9 CASSGQAHYGYTF TGTGCCAGCAGTGGACAGGCGCACTATGGCTACACCTTC
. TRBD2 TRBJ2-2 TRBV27 CASSFLAGGRAGELFF TGTGCCAGCAGTTTCTTAGCGGGAGGAAGAGCCGGGGAGCTGTTTTTT
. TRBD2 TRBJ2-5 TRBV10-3 CAISDSPTSGGGTQYF TGTGCCATCAGTGATTCCCCGACTAGCGGGGGAGGGACCCAGTACTTC
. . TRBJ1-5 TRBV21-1 CASSKEAGDHSNQPQHF TGTGCCAGCAGCAAAGAAGCAGGGGACCATAGCAATCAGCCCCAGCATTTT
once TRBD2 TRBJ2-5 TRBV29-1 CSAGTRMVETQYF TGCAGCGCCGGGACTAGAATGGTGGAGACCCAGTACTTC
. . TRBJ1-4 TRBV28 CASSPLIPSPRGGEKLFF TGTGCCAGCAGTCCCCTCATCCCCTCTCCGCGGGGCGGTGAAAAACTGTTTTTT
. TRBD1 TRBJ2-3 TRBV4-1 CASSQFPGQGGGDTQYF TGCGCCAGCAGCCAGTTCCCGGGACAGGGAGGAGGAGATACGCAGTATTTT
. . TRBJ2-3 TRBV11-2 CASSPQLGSTDTQYF TGTGCCAGCAGCCCCCAATTGGGCAGCACAGATACGCAGTATTTT
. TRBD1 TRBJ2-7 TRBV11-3 CASSLDNDRDYEQYF TGTGCCAGCAGCTTAGATAATGACAGGGACTACGAGCAGTACTTC
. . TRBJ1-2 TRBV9 CASSRQVSNYGYTF TGTGCCAGCAGCCGACAGGTCTCAAACTATGGCTACACCTTC